This T cell receptor (beta chain) was profiled in a study of blood T cells in healthy people across ages. Study observations and caveats: Per million T cells, TCR beta diversity dropped about linearly as age rose.

CDR3 length equals 13 residues. Germline V gives CDR1 LNHNV, CDR2 YYDKDF (reference sequence). V was trimmed by 1 base and J by 6 bases, leaving 9 bases between them. Primers used in a second PCR of about 7 to 12 cycles were a sample-barcoded 5' primer and a J-beta primer mix. MiXCR, run by TCRdb on the 5' RACE reads, gives a single entry per CDR3 protein. The top ten clones hold approximately 3.7% of a sample with about 800,000 distinct CDR3 sequences, 25% of them seen once. This clonotype was observed a few times. Its antigen is not identified. These records were also assigned to another study, of T cells of mothers and their children. That paper states: The yield was over 8.5 million TCR beta CDR3 reads from each mother and some 3 million from each child. Biologically related mothers and children overlapped slightly more than unrelated pairs, a non-significant difference.

This sequence originates from a boy aged 5 to 17 in good health. Sequenced: blood. The chain has TRBV15 and TRBJ1-2, with D maybe TRBD1 (6 bases). CDR3 in DNA: TGTGCCACCAGCAGAGCTGGGGGCGATGGCTACACCTTC. As protein: CATSRAGGDGYTF.